This T cell receptor (beta chain) was recorded in a study of blood T cell repertoires in COVID-19. Study details: There were acute and convalescent COVID-19 samples, and they came from the United States, Italy and Spain.

The germline V gene has CDR1 LGHNA and CDR2 YSLEER. CDR3 length equals 15 residues. Trimming took off 0 bases at V and 0 bases at J, with 9 bases between the two ends. Source study methods: Amplification from reference gene primers served as the basis for estimated nucleated cell counts. Profiled with immunoSEQ multiplex PCR; TCRdb holds only in-frame clones, not every one. V, J and clone size are taken as reported in that table, and D and trimming were inferred from the DNA itself. Here the sample spans 200,000 to 300,000 clones, more than 65% being singletons. This TCR came from a man in his forties who had recovered from COVID-19. The rearrangement uses TRBV4-3 and TRBJ2-7, with D perhaps TRBD2 (6 bases). Sample: peripheral blood. CDR3 loop: CASSQDAGGSYEQYF. The CDR3 coding sequence is TGCGCCAGCAGCCAAGATGCCGGGGGCTCCTACGAGCAGTACTTC.